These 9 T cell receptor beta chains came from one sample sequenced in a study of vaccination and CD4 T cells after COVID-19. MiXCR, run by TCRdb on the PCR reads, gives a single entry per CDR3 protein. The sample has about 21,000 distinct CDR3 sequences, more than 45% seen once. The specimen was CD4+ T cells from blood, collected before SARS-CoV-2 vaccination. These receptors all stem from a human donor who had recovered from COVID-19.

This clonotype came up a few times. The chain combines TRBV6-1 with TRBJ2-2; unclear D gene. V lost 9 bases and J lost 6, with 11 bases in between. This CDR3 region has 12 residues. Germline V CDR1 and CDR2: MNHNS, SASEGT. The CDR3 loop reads CASRRSPGELFF. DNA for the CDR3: TGTGCCAGTCGACGGAGCCCCGGGGAGCTGTTTTTT.

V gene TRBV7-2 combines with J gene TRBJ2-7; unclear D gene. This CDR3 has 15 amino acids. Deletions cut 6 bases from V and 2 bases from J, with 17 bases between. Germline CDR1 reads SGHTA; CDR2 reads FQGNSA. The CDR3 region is CASRPSGTGPYEQYF. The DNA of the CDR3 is TGTGCCAGCAGGCCTAGTGGTACGGGCCCCTACGAGCAGTACTTC. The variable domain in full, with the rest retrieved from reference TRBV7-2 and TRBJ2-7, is GAGVSQSPSNKVTEKGKDVELRCDPISGHTALYWYRQSLGQGLEFLIYFQGNSAPDKSGLPSDRFSAERTGGSVSTLTIQRTQQEDSAVYLCASRPSGTGPYEQYFGPGTRLTVT.

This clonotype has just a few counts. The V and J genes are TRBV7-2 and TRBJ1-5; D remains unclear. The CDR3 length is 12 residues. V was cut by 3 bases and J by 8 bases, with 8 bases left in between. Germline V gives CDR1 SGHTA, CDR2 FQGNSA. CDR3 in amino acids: CASSFNFKPQHF. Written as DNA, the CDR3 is TGTGCCAGCAGCTTTAATTTCAAGCCCCAGCATTTT.

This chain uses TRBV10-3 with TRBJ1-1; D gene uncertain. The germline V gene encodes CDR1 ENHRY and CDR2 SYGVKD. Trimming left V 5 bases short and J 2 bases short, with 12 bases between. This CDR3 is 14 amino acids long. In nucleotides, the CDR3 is TGTGCCATCAGTCTCGGACGCGCCAACACTGAAGCTTTCTTT. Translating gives CAISLGRANTEAFF.

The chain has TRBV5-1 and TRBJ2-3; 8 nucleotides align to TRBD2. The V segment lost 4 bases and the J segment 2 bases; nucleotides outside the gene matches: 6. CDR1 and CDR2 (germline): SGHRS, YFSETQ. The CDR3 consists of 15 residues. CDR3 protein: CASSLSGRDTDTQYF. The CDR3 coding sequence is TGCGCCAGCAGCCTCAGCGGGAGAGACACAGATACGCAGTATTTT.

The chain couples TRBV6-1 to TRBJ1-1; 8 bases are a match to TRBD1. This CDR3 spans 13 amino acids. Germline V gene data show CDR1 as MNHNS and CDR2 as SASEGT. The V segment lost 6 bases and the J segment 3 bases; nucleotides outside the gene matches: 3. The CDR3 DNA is TGTGCCAGCAGCCTGACAGGGGACACTGAAGCTTTCTTT. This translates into CASSLTGDTEAFF.

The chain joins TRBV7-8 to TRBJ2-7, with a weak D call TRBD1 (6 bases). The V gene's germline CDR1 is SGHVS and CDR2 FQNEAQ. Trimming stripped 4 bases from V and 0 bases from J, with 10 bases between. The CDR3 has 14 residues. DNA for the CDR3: TGTGCCAGCAGCTCCGGGACATCCTCCTACGAGCAGTACTTC. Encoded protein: CASSSGTSSYEQYF.

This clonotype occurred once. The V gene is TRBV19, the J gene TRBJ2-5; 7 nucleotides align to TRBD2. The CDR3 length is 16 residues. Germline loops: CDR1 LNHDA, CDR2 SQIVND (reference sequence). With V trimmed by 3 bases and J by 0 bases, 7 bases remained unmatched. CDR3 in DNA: TGTGCCAGTAGTATTTCCGGGGGGTCCTACCAAGAGACCCAGTACTTC. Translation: CASSISGGSYQETQYF.

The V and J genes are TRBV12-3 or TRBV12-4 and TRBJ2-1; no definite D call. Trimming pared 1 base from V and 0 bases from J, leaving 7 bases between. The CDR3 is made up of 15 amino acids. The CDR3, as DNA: TGTGCCAGCAGTTTAGGAACTGTCTCCTACAATGAGCAGTTCTTC. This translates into CASSLGTVSYNEQFF.